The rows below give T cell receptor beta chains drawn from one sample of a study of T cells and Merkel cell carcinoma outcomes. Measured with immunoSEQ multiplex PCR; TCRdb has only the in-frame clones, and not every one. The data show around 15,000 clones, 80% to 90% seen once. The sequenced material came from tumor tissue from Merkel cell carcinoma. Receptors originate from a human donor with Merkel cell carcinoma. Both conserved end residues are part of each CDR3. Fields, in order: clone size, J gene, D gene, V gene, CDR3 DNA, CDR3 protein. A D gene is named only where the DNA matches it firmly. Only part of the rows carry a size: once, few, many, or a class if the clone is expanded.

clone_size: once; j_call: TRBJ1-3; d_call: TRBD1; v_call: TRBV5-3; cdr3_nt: TGTGCCAGAGACAACGCGACAGGGACTGGAAACACCATATATTTT; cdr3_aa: CARDNATGTGNTIYF
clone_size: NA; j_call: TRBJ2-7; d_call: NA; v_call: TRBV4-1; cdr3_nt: TGCGCCAGCAGTGGCAACTCCTACGAGCAGTACTTC; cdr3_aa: CASSGNSYEQYF
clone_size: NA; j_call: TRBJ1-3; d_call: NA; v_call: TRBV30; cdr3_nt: TGTGCCTGGAAGAGAATGGGAAACACCATATATTTT; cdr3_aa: CAWKRMGNTIYF
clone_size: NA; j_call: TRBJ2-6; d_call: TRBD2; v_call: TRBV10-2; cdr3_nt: TGCGCCAGCAGTGAATTGGCGGGAGCCCTAACCTCTGGGGCCAACGTCCTGACTTTC; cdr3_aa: CASSELAGALTSGANVLTF
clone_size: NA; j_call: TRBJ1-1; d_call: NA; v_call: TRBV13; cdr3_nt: TGTGCCAGCAGCAAAGGGACCTGGGAGACTGAAGCTTTCTTT; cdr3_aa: CASSKGTWETEAFF
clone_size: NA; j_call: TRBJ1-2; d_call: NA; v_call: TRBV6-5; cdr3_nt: TGTGCCAGCAGTTATGAGGGGACCTATGGCTACACCTTC; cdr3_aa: CASSYEGTYGYTF
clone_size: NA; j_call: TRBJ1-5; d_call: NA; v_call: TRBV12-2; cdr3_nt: TGTGCAAGTCGTCCTCAGGGACGCAATCAGCCCCAGCATTTT; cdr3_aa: CASRPQGRNQPQHF
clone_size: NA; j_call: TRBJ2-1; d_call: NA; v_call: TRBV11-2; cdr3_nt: TGTGCCAGCACCAATGCCCCGAGGAAGTCCTACAATGAGCAGTTCTTC; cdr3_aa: CASTNAPRKSYNEQFF
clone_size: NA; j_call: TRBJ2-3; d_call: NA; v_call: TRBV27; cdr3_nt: TGTGCCAGCAGTCTTGATGTAGGTATCGCAATAGATACGCAGTATTTT; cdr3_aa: CASSLDVGIAIDTQYF
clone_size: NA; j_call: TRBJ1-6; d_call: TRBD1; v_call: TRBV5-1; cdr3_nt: TGCGCCAGCAACTTGAAGGGACAGGGCAGTTCACCCCTCCACTTT; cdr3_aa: CASNLKGQGSSPLHF
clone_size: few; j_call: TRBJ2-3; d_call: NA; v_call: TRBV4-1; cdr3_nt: TGCGCCAGCAGTCAGATAGGACAGCTTAGCACAGATACGCAGTATTTT; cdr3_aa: CASSQIGQLSTDTQYF
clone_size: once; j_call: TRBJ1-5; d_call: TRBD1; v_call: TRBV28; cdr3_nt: TGTGCCAGTCTACTGGGGGACAGGGACGGTCAGCCCCAGCATTTT; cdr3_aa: CASLLGDRDGQPQHF
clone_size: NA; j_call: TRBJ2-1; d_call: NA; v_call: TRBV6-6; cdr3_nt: TGTGCCAGCTCGGAGGGATTGGAGCGGGAGCAGTTCTTC; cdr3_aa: CASSEGLEREQFF
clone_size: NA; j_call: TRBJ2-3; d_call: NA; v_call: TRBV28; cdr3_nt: TGTGCCAGCAGTTTCGGAAATACGCAGTATTTT; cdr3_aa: CASSFGNTQYF
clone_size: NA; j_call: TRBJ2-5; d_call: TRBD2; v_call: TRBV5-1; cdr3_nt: TGCGCCAGCAGCTGGGGACTAGCGGGTGGAGAGACCCAGTACTTC; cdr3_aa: CASSWGLAGGETQYF
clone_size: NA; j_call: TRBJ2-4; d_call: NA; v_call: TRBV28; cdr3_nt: TGTGCCAGCAGTCCTTCGTTGGACGGGAACATTCAGTACTTC; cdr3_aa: CASSPSLDGNIQYF
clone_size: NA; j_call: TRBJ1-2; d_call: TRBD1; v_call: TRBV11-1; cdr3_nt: TGTGCCAGCAGCTCGGGACAGGCTGGCGGCTACACCTTC; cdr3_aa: CASSSGQAGGYTF
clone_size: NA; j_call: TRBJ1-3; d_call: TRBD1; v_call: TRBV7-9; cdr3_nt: TGTGCCAGCAGGGAACAGGGGACCGGAAACACCATATATTTT; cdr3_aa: CASREQGTGNTIYF
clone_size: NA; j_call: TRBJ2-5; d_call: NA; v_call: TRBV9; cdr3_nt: TGTGCCAGCAGCCTACACACAGGGAATCAAGAGACCCAGTACTTC; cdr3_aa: CASSLHTGNQETQYF
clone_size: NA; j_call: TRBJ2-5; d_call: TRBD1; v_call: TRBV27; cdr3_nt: TGTGCCATCAAGGGACAGAACAACAATTGGGAGTACCAAGAGACCCAGTACTTC; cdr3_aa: CAIKGQNNNWEYQETQYF
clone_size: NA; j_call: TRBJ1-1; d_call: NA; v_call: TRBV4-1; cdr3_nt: TGCGCCAGCAGCCTACTATCCGGACGGGCGAACACTGAAGCTTTTTTT; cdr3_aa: CASSLLSGRANTEAFF
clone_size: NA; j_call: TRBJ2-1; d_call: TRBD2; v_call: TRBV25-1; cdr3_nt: TGTGCCAGCAGCCGGGGGGAATACAATGAGCAATTCTTC; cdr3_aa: CASSRGEYNEQFF
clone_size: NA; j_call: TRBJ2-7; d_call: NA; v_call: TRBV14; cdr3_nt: TGTGCCAGCAGCCAAACAGGGCTTCAACACGAGCAGTACTTC; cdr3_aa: CASSQTGLQHEQYF
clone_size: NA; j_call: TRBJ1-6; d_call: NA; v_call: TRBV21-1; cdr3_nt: TGTGCCAGCAGCTTCACCGACAGGGGCTATAATTCACCCCTCCACTTT; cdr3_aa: CASSFTDRGYNSPLHF
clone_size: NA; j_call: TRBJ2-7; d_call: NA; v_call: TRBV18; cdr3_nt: TGTGCCAGCTCACCGTCAGGGGTGGACGAGCAGTACTTC; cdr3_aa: CASSPSGVDEQYF
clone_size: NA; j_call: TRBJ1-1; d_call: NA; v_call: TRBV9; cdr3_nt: TGTGCCAGCAGCGCCAGCATTTCGGGCGTAGCTGAAGCTTTCTTT; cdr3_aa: CASSASISGVAEAFF
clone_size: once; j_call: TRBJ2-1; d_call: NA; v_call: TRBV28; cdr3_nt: TGTGCCAGCAGTTTAGGTGCCTCCTACAATGAGCAGTTCTTC; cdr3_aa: CASSLGASYNEQFF
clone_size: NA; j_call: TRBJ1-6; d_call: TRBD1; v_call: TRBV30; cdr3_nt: TGTGCCTGGAGGGGGTCTGACAGGGATGGTTCACCCCTCCACTTT; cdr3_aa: CAWRGSDRDGSPLHF
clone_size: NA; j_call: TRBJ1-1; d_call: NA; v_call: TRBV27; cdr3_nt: TGTGCCAGCAGTTTAAGAGGCAGGGGAGGGACTGAAGCTTTCTTT; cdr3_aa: CASSLRGRGGTEAFF
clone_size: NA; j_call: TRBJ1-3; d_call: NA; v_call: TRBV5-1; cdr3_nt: TGCGCCAGCAGCTTGGAGGCTGTCAGTAGGGGAAACACCATATATTTT; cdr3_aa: CASSLEAVSRGNTIYF
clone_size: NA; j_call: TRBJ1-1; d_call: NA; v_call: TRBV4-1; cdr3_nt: TGCGCCAGCAGCCGCGAGTCTGGCAGGGCCCCTGAAGCTTTCTTT; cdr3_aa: CASSRESGRAPEAFF
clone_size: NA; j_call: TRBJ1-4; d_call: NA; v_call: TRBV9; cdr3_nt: TGTGCCAGCAGCCCCCGGACGATGTTTTTT; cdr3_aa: CASSPRTMFF
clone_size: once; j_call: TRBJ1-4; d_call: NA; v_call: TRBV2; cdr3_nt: TGTGCCAGCAGGGACGGTGTTACTGAAAAACTGTTTTTT; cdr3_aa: CASRDGVTEKLFF
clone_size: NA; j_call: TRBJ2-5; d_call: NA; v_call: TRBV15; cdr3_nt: TGTGCCACCAGCAGGACCCCGATTCAGGGCGGAGAGACCCAGTACTTC; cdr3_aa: CATSRTPIQGGETQYF
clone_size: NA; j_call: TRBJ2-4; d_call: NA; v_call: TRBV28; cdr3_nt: TGTGCCAGCAGCCTCCCCGGGGGCGCTCCGGGGATAAACATTCAGTACTTC; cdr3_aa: CASSLPGGAPGINIQYF
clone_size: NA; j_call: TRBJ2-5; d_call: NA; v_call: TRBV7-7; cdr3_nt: TGTGCTAGCAGTGGGACCGCAGTAGAGACCCAGTACTTC; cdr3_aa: CASSGTAVETQYF
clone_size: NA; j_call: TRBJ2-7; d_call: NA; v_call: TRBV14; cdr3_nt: TGTGCCAGCAGCCAAGTCTTGACGACCCCCCCCCACGAGCAGTACTTC; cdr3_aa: CASSQVLTTPPHEQYF
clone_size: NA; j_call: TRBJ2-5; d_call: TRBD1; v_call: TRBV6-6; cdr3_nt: TGTGCCAGCAGCTTCGGACAGGGGAGGGGAGAGACCCAGTACTTC; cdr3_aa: CASSFGQGRGETQYF
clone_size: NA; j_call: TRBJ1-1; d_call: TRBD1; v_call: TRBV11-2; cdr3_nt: TGTGCCAGCAGCTTAGTAACAGGGGGTGAAGCTTTCTTT; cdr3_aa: CASSLVTGGEAFF
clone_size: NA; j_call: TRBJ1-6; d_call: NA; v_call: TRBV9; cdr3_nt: TGTGCCAGCAGCGTAGAGGGGCAGAGCTCCTATAATTCACCCCTCCACTTT; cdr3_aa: CASSVEGQSSYNSPLHF
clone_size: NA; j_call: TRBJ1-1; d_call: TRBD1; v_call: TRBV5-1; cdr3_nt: TGCGCCAGCAGCTTGACGCCAGGGGGGTCGAACACTGAAGCTTTCTTT; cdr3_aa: CASSLTPGGSNTEAFF
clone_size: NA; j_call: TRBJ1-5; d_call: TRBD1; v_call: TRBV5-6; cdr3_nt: TGTGCCAGCAGCTTGTTACAGGGGGAACAGCCCCAGCATTTT; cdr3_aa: CASSLLQGEQPQHF
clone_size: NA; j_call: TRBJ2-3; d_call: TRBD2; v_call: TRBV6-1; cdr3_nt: TGTGCCAGCAGTCGACTAGCGGGGGCAAATACGCAGTATTTT; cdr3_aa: CASSRLAGANTQYF
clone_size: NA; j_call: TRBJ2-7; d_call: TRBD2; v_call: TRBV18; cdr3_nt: TGTGCCAGCTCACCACCTAGCGGGAGGGCCGAGCAGTACTTC; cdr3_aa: CASSPPSGRAEQYF
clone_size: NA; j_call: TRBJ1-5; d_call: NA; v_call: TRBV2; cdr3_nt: TGTGCCAGCAGTCAAGACAATAATCAGCCCCAGCATTTT; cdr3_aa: CASSQDNNQPQHF
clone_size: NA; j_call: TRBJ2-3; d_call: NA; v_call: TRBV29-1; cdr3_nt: TGCAGCGGTGGACAGAACACAGATACGCAGTATTTT; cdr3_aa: CSGGQNTDTQYF
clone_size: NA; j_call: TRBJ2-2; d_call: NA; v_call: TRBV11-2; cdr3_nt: TGTGCCAGCAGCTTAGGTTTAGAGTCCGGGGAGCTGTTTTTT; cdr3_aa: CASSLGLESGELFF
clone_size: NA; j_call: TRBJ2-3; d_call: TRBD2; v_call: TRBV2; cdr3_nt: TGTGCCAACAGTGAAGTAGCGGGGAGTCATACGCAGTATTTT; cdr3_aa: CANSEVAGSHTQYF
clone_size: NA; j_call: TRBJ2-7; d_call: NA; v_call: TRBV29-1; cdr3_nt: TGCAGCGTTGAGAACAGCTACGAGCAGTACTTC; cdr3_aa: CSVENSYEQYF
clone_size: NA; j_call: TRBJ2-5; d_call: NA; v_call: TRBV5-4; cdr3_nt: TGTGCCAGCAGCTCGGGGGACCACCTTGAGACCCAGTACTTC; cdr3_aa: CASSSGDHLETQYF
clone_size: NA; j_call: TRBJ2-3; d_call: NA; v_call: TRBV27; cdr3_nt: TGTGCCAGCATTCCAAACAGGGTTACAGATACGCAGTATTTT; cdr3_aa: CASIPNRVTDTQYF
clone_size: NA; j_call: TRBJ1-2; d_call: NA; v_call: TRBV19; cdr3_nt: TGTGCCAGTGGATTAGGCCCGTACGGAGTCTACACCTTC; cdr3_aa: CASGLGPYGVYTF
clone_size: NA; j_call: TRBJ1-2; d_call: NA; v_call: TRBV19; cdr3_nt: TGTGCCAGTAGTATAGATCTCGGGGGGCCAACCTTC; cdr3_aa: CASSIDLGGPTF
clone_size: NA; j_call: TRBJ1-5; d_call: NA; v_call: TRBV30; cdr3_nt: TGTGCCTGGAGCCCCTACGGAAGTAGGGATCAGCCCCAGCATTTT; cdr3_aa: CAWSPYGSRDQPQHF
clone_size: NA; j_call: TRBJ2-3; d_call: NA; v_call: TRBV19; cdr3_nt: TGTGCCAGTAGTATAGATGGGCAGTACACAGATACGCAGTATTTT; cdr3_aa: CASSIDGQYTDTQYF
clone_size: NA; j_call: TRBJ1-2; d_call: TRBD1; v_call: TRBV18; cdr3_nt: TGTGCCAGCTCCTCGGACAGGGCTAACTATGGCTACACCTTC; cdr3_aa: CASSSDRANYGYTF
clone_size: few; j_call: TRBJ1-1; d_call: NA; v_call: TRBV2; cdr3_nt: TGTGCCAGCAGTGAGGGATGGGGAATGAACACTGAAGCTTTCTTT; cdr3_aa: CASSEGWGMNTEAFF
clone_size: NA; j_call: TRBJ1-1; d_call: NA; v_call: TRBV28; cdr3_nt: TGTGCCAGCAGTCGGGGGTTTCTTTTGAACACTGAAGCTTTCTTT; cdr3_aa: CASSRGFLLNTEAFF
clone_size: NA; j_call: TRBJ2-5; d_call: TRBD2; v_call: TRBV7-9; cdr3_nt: TGTGCCAGCAGCTTACTGCGACTAGCAGGCCAAGAGACCCAGTACTTC; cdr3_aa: CASSLLRLAGQETQYF